What follows is one T cell receptor beta chain and its context. Its matching antigen is unknown. This record comes from a study of OX40 agonist ivuxolimab in advanced cancers. The wider study: Given to patients was ivuxolimab, an agonistic anti-OX40 (CD134) antibody. Three partial responders included one hepatocellular carcinoma patient and two cutaneous melanoma patients.

Measured with immunoSEQ multiplex PCR; TCRdb has only the in-frame clones, and not every one. This sample has approximately 68,000 clones, with 85% to 90% found just once. Trimming took 0 bases from V and 7 from J, leaving 9 bases between them. Germline CDR1 SGHAT, CDR2 FQNNGV. This CDR3 has 13 residues. Notes on the study in general: Both CD4+ and CD8+ T cell populations in blood had undergone clonal expansion by week 6 at 0.1 to 3.0 mg/kg.

J is TRBJ1-2 and V is TRBV11-2, with D uncertain. The sample consisted of CD4+ or CD8+ T cells sorted from blood, taken in a trial of the OX40 agonist ivuxolimab. The clonotype was recovered from an adult with an advanced solid tumor such as melanoma, head and neck, liver or kidney cancer. This CDR3 is CASSLEGVGGYTF. CDR3 sequence (DNA): TGTGCCAGCAGCTTAGAGGGAGTGGGTGGCTACACCTTC.